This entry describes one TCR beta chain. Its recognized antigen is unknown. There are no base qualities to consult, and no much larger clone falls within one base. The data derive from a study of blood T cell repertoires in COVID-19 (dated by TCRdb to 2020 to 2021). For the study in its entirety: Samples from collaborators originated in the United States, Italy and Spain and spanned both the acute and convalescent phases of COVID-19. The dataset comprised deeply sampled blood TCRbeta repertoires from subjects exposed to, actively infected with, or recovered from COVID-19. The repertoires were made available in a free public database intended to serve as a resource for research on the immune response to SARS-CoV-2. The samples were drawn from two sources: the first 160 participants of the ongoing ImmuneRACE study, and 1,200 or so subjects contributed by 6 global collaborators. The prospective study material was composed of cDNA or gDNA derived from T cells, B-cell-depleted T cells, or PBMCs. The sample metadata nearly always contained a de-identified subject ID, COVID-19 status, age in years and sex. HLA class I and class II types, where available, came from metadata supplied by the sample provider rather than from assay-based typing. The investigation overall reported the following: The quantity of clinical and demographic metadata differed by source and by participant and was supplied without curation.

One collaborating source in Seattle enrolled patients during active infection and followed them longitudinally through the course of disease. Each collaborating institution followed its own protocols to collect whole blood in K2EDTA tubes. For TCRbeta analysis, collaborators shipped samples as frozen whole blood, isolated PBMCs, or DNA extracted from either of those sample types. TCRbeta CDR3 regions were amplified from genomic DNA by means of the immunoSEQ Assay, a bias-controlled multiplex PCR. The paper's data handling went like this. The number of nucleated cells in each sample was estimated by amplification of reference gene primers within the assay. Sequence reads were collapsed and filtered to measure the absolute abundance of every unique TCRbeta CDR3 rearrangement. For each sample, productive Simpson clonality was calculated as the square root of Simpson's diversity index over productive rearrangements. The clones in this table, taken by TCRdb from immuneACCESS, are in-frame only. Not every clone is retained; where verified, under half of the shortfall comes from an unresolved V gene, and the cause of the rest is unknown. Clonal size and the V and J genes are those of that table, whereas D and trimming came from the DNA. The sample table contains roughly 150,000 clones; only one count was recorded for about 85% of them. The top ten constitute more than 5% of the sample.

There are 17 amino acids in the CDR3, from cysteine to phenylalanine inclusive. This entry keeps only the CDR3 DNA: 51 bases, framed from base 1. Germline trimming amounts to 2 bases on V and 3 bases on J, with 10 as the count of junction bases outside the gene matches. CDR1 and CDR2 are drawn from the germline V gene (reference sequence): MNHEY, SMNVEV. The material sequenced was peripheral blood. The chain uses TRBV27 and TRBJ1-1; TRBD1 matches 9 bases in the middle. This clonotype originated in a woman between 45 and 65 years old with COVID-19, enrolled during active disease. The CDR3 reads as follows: CASSLGTGGLPDTEAFF. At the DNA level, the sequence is TGTGCCAGCAGTTTAGGTACAGGGGGCCTTCCGGACACTGAAGCTTTCTTT.